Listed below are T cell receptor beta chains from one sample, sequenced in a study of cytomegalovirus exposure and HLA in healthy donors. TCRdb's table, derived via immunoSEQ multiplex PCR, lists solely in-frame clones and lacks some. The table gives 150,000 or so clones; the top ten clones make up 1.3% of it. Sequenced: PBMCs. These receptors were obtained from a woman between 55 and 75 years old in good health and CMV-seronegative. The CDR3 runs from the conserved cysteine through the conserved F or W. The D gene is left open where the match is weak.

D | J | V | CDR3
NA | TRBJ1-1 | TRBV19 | CASSRLSGTEAFF
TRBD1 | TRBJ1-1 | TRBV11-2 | CASSYRQGENTEAFF
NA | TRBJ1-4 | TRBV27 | CASSLYWAGEGTNEKLFF
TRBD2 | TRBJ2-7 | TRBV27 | CASSLRGGLYEQYF
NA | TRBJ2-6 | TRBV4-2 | CASSQSAGNSGANVLTF
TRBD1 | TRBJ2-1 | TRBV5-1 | CASRTSGQGTDEQFF
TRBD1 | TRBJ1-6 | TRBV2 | CASRTGTGSTNSPLHF
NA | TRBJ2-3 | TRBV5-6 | CASSPPRGIRATDTQYF
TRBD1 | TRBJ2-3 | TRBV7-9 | CASSSRDSHVGNTDTQYF
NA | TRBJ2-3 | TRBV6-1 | CAIRQSTDTQYF
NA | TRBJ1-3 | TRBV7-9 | CASSRSGPRNTIYF
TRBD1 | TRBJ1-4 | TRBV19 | CASRGTEYEKLFF
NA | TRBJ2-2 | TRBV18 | CASSPGAGELFF
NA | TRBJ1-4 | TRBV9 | CASSGGFREKLFF
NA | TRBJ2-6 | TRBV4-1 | CASSPAQGSGANVLTF
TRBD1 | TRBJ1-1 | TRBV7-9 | CASSPGQATNTEAFF
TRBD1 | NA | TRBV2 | CASSGQGQPSYEQYF
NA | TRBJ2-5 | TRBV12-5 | CASGLVLRGRGQETQYF
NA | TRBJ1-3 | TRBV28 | CASSSYRESSGNTIYF
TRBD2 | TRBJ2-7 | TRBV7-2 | CASGFGGSLYEQYF
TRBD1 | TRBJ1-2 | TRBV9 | CASSAEGDSPYGYTF
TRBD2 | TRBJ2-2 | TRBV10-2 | CASTFREAGHGELFF
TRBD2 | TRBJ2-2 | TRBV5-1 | CASSWPSGRAGELFF
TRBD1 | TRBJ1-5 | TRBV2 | CASSGQGGSSQPQHF
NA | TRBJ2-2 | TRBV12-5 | CASGSHTSTGELFF
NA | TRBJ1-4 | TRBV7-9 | CASSFRAPGWANEKLFF
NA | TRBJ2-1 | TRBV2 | CASGSDISYNEQFF
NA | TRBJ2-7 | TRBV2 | CASSARGLDEQYF
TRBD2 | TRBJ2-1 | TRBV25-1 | CASSDAGSGGRGQFF
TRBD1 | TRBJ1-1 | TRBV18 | CASSGTVNTEAFF
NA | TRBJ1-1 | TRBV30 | CASLLPFEAFF
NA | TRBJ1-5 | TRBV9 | CASSVNIAQPQHF
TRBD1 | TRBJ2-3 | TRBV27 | CASRPQGADTQYF
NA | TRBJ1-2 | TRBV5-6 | CASSLPRGANYGYTF
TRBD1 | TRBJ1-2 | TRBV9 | CASSVGGQGHYGYTF
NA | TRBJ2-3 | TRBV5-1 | CASSRGGTDTQYF
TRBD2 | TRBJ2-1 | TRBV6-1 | CASSTSGSSYNEQFF
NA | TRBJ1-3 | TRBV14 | CASSQDSGGGNTIYF